This T cell receptor (beta chain) was sequenced during a study of T cells in Graves' hyperthyroidism and ophthalmopathy. Findings and limits, study-wide: Ophthalmopathy, as predicted by the model, came a median 6.5 months after the prediction.

The length of the CDR3 is 14 residues. The germline gives CDR1 MNHNS, CDR2 SASEGT. V shed 6 bases and J shed 7 bases, with 18 bases lying between them. The source material, RNA transcripts, was used to amplify TCR beta CDR3 regions. The TCR CDR3 first-round RT-PCR relied on the HTBI primer set. Using its own MiXCR run on the multiplex PCR reads, TCRdb lists one record per CDR3 protein. The sample lists approximately 400,000 distinct CDR3 sequences; roughly 25% were seen once. Reasons for excluding patients were uncontrolled infection, other autoimmune disease, pregnancy or lactation. As regards this clonotype: The antigen is undetermined.

The chain combines TRBV6-1 with TRBJ1-2; D unclear. The sample taken for sequencing was blood. The receptor comes from a man aged 50 to 59 with Graves' hyperthyroidism. CDR3 amino acids: CASRVSGGSAGYTF. The CDR3 coding sequence is TGTGCCAGCAGAGTTTCCGGAGGCTCGGCTGGCTACACCTTC.